The 18 T cell receptor beta chains reported below all come from one sample, sequenced in a study of CD8+CD57+ T cells in acquired aplastic anemia. CD8+CD57+ cell expansion had been shown by flow cytometry in patients chosen for sequencing. Genomic DNA was employed as the template in profiling TCR beta VDJ and CDR3. TCRdb analysed the reads with MiXCR anew, one entry per CDR3 protein. The sample includes under 350,000 distinct CDR3 sequences, approximately 60% seen only once; the top ten take around 1.3%. Sequencing used sorted CD4+, CD8+, or CD8+CD57+ T cells (not recorded which) from PBMCs. Receptors originate from a human donor with aplastic anemia.

The sample holds one count of this clonotype. V gene TRBV7-3 combines with J gene TRBJ2-3; TRBD1 is a possible D gene (6 bases). This CDR3 is 14 amino acids long. The ends were cut back, 5 bases at V and 1 base at J, with 10 bases in the middle. The germline V gene has CDR1 SGHTA and CDR2 FQGTGA. The CDR3 sequence: CASSTSGGTDTQYF. The CDR3, as DNA: TGTGCCAGCAGCACTTCAGGGGGCACAGATACGCAGTATTTT.

This clonotype was observed at least ten times. The rearrangement joins TRBV5-1 to TRBJ1-4; 8 bases line up with TRBD1. V was clipped by 4 bases and J by 7 bases; unmatched bases: 9. The CDR3 is 15 amino acids. Germline V CDR1 and CDR2: SGHRS, YFSETQ. The CDR3 is CASSRTDRASEKLFF. CDR3 coding DNA: TGCGCCAGCAGCCGGACGGACAGGGCTAGTGAAAAACTGTTTTTT.

This clonotype was seen a few times. The chain uses TRBV15 and TRBJ2-7; TRBD1 matches at 7 bases. The V gene's germline CDR1 is LNHNV and CDR2 YYDKDF (reference sequence). Trimming at V came to 1 base and at J to 3 bases, leaving 6 bases not matched to a gene. The CDR3 runs to 15 residues. CDR3 region: CATSRVFAGGYEQYF. CDR3 DNA sequence: TGTGCCACCAGCAGAGTCTTCGCAGGGGGCTACGAGCAGTACTTC.

The gene calls are TRBV20-1 and TRBJ2-2, with D tentatively TRBD2 (6 bases). The CDR3 runs 16 residues. V gave up 0 bases and J gave up 3 bases, with 14 bases separating them. Germline CDR1 and CDR2: DFQATT and SNEGSKA (reference sequence). DNA for the CDR3: TGCAGTGCTAGAGATCACCGCGGAGGGGACACCGGGGAGCTGTTTTTT. Translation: CSARDHRGGDTGELFF.

The table lists this clonotype with a few counts. The chain is built from TRBV5-4 and TRBJ2-1; 8 bases match TRBD2. Losses at the gene ends were 4 bases for V and 6 bases for J; bases not matched to a gene: 6. CDR3 length: 14 amino acids. Per the germline V gene, CDR1 is SGHNT and CDR2 is YYREEE (reference sequence). The CDR3 loop is CASSRRAGGNEQFF. The CDR3 nucleotides read TGTGCCAGCAGCCGCAGGGCGGGAGGCAATGAGCAGTTCTTC.

The V call is TRBV6-4, the J call TRBJ1-1; 11 bases map to TRBD1. Germline trimming cut 7 bases from V and 3 bases from J; bases unmatched to any gene: 4. The CDR3 has 14 amino acids. Germline loops: CDR1 MRHNA, CDR2 SNTAGT. The CDR3, as DNA: TGTGCCAGCACTGGGACAGGGGGACACACTGAAGCTTTCTTT. The encoded protein is CASTGTGGHTEAFF.

The V gene is TRBV29-1, the J gene TRBJ1-1; a possible D gene is TRBD1 (5 bases). CDR3 size: 13 residues. V was clipped by 1 base and J by 2 bases, with 8 bases between them. CDR1 is SQVTM and CDR2 is ANQGSEA in the germline V gene. CDR3 coding DNA: TGCAGCGTTGAAGGAGACAGAAACACTGAAGCTTTCTTT. It encodes CSVEGDRNTEAFF.

The chain uses TRBV7-3 and TRBJ2-1; tentatively, D is TRBD1 (5 bases). CDR1 is SGHTA and CDR2 is FQGTGA in the germline V gene. V was cut by 5 bases and J by 6 bases, with 17 bases left in between. The CDR3 consists of 15 residues. The CDR3 loop reads CASSPQPGLGNEQFF. CDR3 in DNA: TGTGCCAGCAGCCCCCAGCCAGGGTTGGGCAATGAGCAGTTCTTC.

The chain is built from TRBV20-1 and TRBJ2-7; D tentatively reads TRBD1 or TRBD2 (5 bases each). V dropped 3 bases and J dropped 2 bases, with 14 bases sitting between them. The CDR3 is 14 residues long. Germline loops: CDR1 DFQATT, CDR2 SNEGSKA (reference sequence). For the CDR3, the DNA is TGCAGTGCTAGGGGGGATCAGGTTGCCTACGAGCAGTACTTC. Its protein is CSARGDQVAYEQYF.

This clonotype was seen many times. The chain is built from TRBV6-2 or TRBV6-3 and TRBJ1-6; possible D gene TRBD1, 5 bases. This CDR3 contains 14 residues. Trimming took off 0 bases at V and 7 bases at J, with 7 bases between the two ends. CDR1 is MNHEY and CDR2 is SVGEGT in the germline V gene. CDR3 sequence reads: CASSYSRQNSPLHF. The DNA of the CDR3 is TGTGCCAGCAGTTACTCGAGACAGAATTCACCCCTCCACTTT.

This rearrangement joins TRBV2 to TRBJ1-6, with no clear D. The germline V gene has CDR1 SNHLY and CDR2 FYNNEI. This CDR3 contains 15 residues. Trimming pared 3 bases from V and 2 bases from J, leaving 8 bases between. The CDR3: CASSDVEAYNSPLHF. The CDR3 coding sequence is TGTGCCAGCAGTGACGTGGAAGCCTATAATTCACCCCTCCACTTT.

The chain combines TRBV6-1 with TRBJ1-2; no clear D. The CDR3 has 15 amino acids. Germline lookup yields CDR1 MNHNS and CDR2 SASEGT. Trimming removed 3 bases at V and 3 bases at J, with 14 bases between. This CDR3 reads CASSDPGSGHYGYTF. Here the CDR3 DNA reads TGTGCCAGCAGTGATCCTGGTTCCGGGCACTATGGCTACACCTTC.

A note on this clonotype: Compared with germline, one end of the junction differs, possibly owing to a read error. CDR3 sequence (DNA): TGTTCCAGCAGCTTAACGTTTAACGGCTACAACTTC. It encodes CSSSLTFNGYNF. This chain joins TRBV7-3 and TRBJ1-2, with no clear D. The length of the CDR3 is 12 residues. CDR1 and CDR2 from the germline V gene are SGHTA and FQGTGA. Variable domain in full (rest from reference TRBV7-3 and TRBJ1-2): GAGVSQTPSNKVTEKGKYVELRCDPISGHTALYWYRQSLGQGPEFLIYFQGTGAADDSGLPNDRFFAVRPEGSVSTLKIQRTERGDSAVYLCSSSLTFNGYNFGSGTRLTVV.

The V gene is TRBV6-5, the J gene TRBJ2-6; 8 positions agree with TRBD1. The CDR3 extends over 17 amino acids. Per the germline V gene, CDR1 is MNHEY and CDR2 is SVGAGI. Unmatched junction bases numbered 8, after V lost 7 bases and J lost 0 bases. CDR3 in amino acids: CASTPDRAASGANVLTF. Written as DNA, the CDR3 is TGTGCCAGCACCCCGGACAGGGCAGCCTCTGGGGCCAACGTCCTGACTTTC.

This clonotype occurred many times. CDR3 region: CASSLAGTGQETQYF. CDR3 nucleotides: TGCGCCAGCAGCTTGGCGGGGACAGGTCAAGAGACCCAGTACTTC. V usage is TRBV5-1 and J usage is TRBJ2-5, with TRBD1 matching 8 bases. Per germline, CDR1 SGHRS and CDR2 YFSETQ. Unmatched junction bases numbered 3, after V lost 0 bases and J lost 2 bases. CDR3 length equals 15 residues.

The count of this clonotype is one. The CDR3 DNA reads as TGTGCCAGCAGTTATGGCCTAGACTCCTACGAGCAGTACTTC. Residues: CASSYGLDSYEQYF. The chain is built from TRBV2 and TRBJ2-7; D uncertain. CDR3 length: 14 residues. Between the trimmed V and J ends, which lost 5 bases and 0 bases, there was a span of 11 bases. Germline-derived CDR1 and CDR2 are SNHLY and FYNNEI.

This clonotype was counted between two and nine times. The chain carries TRBV15 and TRBJ2-2; 14 bases align to TRBD2. Germline assignment: CDR1 LNHNV and CDR2 YYDKDF (reference sequence). The CDR3 covers 16 residues. With V trimmed by 4 bases and J by 3 bases, 1 base remained unmatched. The CDR3 loop reads CATSKGLAGDTGELFF. The CDR3 DNA reads TGTGCCACCAGCAAGGGACTAGCGGGAGACACCGGGGAGCTGTTTTTT.

The chain has TRBV15 and TRBJ2-5; TRBD2 is a possible D gene (7 bases). The ends were cut back, 0 bases at V and 5 bases at J, with 16 bases in the middle. Per the germline V gene, CDR1 is LNHNV and CDR2 is YYDKDF (reference sequence). CDR3 size: 16 residues. For the CDR3, the DNA is TGTGCCACCAGCAGAGAGAGGGGGGGCGAGGGGGAGACCCAGTACTTC. Translation: CATSRERGGEGETQYF.